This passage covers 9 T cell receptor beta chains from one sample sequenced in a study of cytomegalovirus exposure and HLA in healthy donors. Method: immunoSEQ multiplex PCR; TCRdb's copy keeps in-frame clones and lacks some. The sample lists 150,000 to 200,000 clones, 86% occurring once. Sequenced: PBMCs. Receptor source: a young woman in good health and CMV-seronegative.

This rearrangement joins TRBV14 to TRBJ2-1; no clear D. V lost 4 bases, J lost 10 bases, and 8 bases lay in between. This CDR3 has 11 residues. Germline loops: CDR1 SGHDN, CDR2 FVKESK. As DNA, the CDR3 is TGTGCCAGCAGCCGGCTTGTCGAGCAGTTCTTC. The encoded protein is CASSRLVEQFF.

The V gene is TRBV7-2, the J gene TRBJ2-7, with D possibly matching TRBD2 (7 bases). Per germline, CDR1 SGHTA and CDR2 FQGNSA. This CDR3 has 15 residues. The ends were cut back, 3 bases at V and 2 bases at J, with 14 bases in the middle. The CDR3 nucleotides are TGTGCCAGCAGCTTGACATCGGGGGGCCCCTACGAGCAGTACTTC. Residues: CASSLTSGGPYEQYF.

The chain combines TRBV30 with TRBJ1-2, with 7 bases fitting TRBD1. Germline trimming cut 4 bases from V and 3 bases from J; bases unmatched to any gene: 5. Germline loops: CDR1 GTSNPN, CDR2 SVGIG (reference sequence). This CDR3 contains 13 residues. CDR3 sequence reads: CAWTDRVYYGYTF. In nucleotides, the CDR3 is TGTGCCTGGACCGACAGGGTATACTATGGCTACACCTTC.

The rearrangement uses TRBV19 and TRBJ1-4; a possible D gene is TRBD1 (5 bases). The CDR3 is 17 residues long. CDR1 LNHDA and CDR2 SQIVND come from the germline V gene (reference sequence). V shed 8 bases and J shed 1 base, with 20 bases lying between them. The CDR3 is CASRLIRADVTNEKLFF. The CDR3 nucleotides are TGTGCCAGTCGACTCATCAGGGCTGATGTAACTAATGAAAAACTGTTTTTT.

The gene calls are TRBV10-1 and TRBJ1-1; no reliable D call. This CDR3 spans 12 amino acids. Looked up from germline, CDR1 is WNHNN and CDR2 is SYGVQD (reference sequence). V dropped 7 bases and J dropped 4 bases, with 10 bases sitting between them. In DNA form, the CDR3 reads TGCGCCAGCATTAGCAAGTGCACTGAAGCTTTCTTT. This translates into CASISKCTEAFF.

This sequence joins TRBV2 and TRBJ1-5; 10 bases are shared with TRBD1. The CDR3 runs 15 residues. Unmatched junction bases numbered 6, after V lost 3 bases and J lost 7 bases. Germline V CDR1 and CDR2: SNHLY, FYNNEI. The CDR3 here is CASSDSDRGRQPQHF. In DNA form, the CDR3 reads TGTGCCAGCAGTGATTCGGACAGGGGGAGACAGCCCCAGCATTTT.

The CDR3 region has the DNA TGTGCCAGCTCACCACCTCGACAGCTGGGACTTGTCCATGAGCAGTTCTTC. It codes for CASSPPRQLGLVHEQFF. The rearrangement uses TRBV18 and TRBJ2-1; D is perhaps TRBD2 (6 bases). Germline CDR1 reads KGHSH; CDR2 reads LQKENI. There are 17 residues in the CDR3. V dropped 0 bases and J dropped 8 bases, with 20 bases sitting between them.

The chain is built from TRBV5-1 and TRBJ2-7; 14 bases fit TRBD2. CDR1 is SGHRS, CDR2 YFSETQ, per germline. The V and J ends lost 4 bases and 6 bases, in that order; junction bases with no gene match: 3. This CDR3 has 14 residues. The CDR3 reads CASSLGLAGGEQYF. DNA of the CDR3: TGCGCCAGCAGCCTAGGACTAGCGGGAGGCGAGCAGTACTTC.

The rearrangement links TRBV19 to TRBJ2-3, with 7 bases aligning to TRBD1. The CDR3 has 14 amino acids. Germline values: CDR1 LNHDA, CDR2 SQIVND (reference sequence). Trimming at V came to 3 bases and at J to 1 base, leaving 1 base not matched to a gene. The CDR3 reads CASSITGGTDTQYF. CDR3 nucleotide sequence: TGTGCCAGTAGTATCACAGGGGGCACAGATACGCAGTATTTT.